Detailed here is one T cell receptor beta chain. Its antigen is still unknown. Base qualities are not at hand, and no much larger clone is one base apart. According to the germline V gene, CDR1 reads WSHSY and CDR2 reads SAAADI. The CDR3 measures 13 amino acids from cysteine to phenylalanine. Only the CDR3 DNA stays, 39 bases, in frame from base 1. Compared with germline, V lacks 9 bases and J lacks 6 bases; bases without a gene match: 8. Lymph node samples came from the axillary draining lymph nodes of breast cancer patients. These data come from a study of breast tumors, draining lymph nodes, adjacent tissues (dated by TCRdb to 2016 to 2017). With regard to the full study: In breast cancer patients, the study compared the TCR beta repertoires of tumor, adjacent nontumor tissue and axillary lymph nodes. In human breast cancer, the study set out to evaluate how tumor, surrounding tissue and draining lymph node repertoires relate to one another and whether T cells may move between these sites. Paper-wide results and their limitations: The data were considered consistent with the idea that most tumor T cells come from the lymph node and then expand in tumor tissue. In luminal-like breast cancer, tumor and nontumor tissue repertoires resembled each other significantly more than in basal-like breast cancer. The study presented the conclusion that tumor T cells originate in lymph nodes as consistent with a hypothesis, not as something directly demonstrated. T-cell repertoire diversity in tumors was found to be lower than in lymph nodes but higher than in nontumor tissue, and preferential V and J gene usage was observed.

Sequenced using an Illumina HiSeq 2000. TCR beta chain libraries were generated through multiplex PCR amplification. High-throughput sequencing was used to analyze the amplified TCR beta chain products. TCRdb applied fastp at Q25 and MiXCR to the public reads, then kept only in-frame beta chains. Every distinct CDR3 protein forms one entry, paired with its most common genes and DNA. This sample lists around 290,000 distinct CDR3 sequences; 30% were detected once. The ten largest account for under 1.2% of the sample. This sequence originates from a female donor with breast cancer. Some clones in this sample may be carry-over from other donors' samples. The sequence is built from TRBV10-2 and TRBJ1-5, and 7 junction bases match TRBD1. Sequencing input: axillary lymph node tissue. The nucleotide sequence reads TGCGCCAGTGGAGACAGGGTAGGTCAGCCCCAGCATTTT. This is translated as CASGDRVGQPQHF.